A single sample gave rise to the 26 T cell receptor beta chains below, sequenced in a study of esophageal squamous cell carcinoma tumors. Amplification combined a P20EA primer and a TCR alpha or TCR beta constant-region primer, then a nested second PCR used CA2 or CB2. Unbiased adaptor ligation RT-PCR amplified the TCR genes, and a polyT18-containing BSL-18E primer primed reverse transcription. TCRdb fed the 5' RACE reads into MiXCR, producing one record per CDR3 protein. The sample holds 6,000 or so distinct CDR3 sequences, about 20% seen once. Sample: tumor tissue. These receptors originate from a man aged 50-85 years with esophageal squamous cell carcinoma.

The chain links TRBV20-1 to TRBJ2-1; D gene ambiguous. The CDR3 has 14 residues. Per germline, CDR1 DFQATT and CDR2 SNEGSKA (reference sequence). The ends were cut back, 0 bases at V and 6 bases at J, with 12 bases in the middle. CDR3 in DNA: TGCAGTGCTAGAGATCTTGGCAGGACCAATGAGCAGTTCTTC. Protein product: CSARDLGRTNEQFF.

There are many counts of this clonotype. CDR3 coding DNA: TGTGCCAGTAGTCCAAGTAACAGGGGATACACCGGGGAGCTGTTTTTT. It specifies CASSPSNRGYTGELFF. V gene TRBV19 combines with J gene TRBJ2-2; 7 bases agree with TRBD1. CDR3 length: 16 residues. V was pared by 5 bases and J by 3 bases, with 9 bases of the junction left unmatched. Germline CDR1 and CDR2: LNHDA and SQIVND (reference sequence).

This clonotype was picked up many times. The chain is built from TRBV6-5 and TRBJ1-2; D not resolved. The CDR3 has 13 amino acids. The ends were cut back, 5 bases at V and 6 bases at J, with 13 bases in the middle. Germline loops: CDR1 MNHEY, CDR2 SVGAGI. CDR3 amino acids: CASSRAHGDGYTF. The CDR3 bases are TGTGCCAGCAGTCGGGCTCACGGGGATGGCTACACCTTC.

This chain connects TRBV18 to TRBJ1-4, with D maybe TRBD1 (6 bases). The CDR3 is 12 residues long. Germline CDR1 reads KGHSH; CDR2 reads LQKENI. The V end was cut by 6 bases, the J end by 6 bases, with 8 bases between. In DNA, the CDR3 is TGTGCCAGCTCGCGACAGGATGAAAAACTGTTTTTT. Translation gives CASSRQDEKLFF. Based on the CDR3 plus reference TRBV18 and TRBJ1-4, the full variable domain is NAGVMQNPRHLVRRRGQEARLRCSPMKGHSHVYWYRQLPEEGLKFMVYLQKENIIDESGMPKERFSAEFPKEGPSILRIQQVVRGDSAAYFCASSRQDEKLFFGSGTQLSVL.

This clonotype ranks as medium-sized. This chain joins TRBV29-1 and TRBJ2-3; D assignment may be TRBD1 or TRBD2 (5 bases each). Germline V gene sequence: CDR1 SQVTM, CDR2 ANQGSEA. This CDR3 comprises 13 residues. V lost 7 bases, J lost 1 base, and 12 bases lay in between. In DNA form, the CDR3 reads TGCAGCGAGTCGGGGCGAGGCACAGATACGCAGTATTTT. It is translated as CSESGRGTDTQYF.

The chain recombines TRBV5-1 with TRBJ2-2; 10 bases line up with TRBD2. This CDR3 has 16 residues. Germline-derived CDR1 and CDR2 are SGHRS and YFSETQ. V gave up 2 bases and J gave up 2 bases; unmatched junction bases: 3. CDR3 DNA sequence: TGCGCCAGCAGCTTCTGGACTAGCGGAAACACCGGGGAGCTGTTTTTT. It translates to CASSFWTSGNTGELFF.

The rearrangement joins TRBV14 to TRBJ1-4, with no clear D. The CDR3 length is 13 residues. Trimming shortened V by 1 base and J by 8 bases, and 8 bases separated the two germline ends. The germline V gene encodes CDR1 SGHDN and CDR2 FVKESK. CDR3 DNA sequence: TGTGCCAGCAGCCAAGGTCACAGAGAAAAACTGTTTTTT. Amino acid sequence: CASSQGHREKLFF.

A remark on this clonotype: This clone may be a read error of a much larger clone one base away. V usage is TRBV19 and J usage is TRBJ2-5; D is possibly TRBD2 (6 bases). The length of the CDR3 is 13 residues. Germline V lookup: CDR1 LNHDA, CDR2 SQIVND (reference sequence). The CDR3 reads CASLSRETEAQYF. CDR3 coding DNA: TGTGCCAGTCTCTCGCGGGAAACAGAGGCCCAGTACTTC.

This clonotype is classed as medium-sized. The rearrangement uses TRBV28 and TRBJ2-5, with D unclear. Deletions cut 5 bases from V and 0 bases from J, with 13 bases between. Germline V CDR1 and CDR2: MDHEN, SYDVKM. The CDR3 runs 15 residues. CDR3 nucleotide sequence: TGTGCCAGCAGTCCAACAAACGAGTACCAAGAGACCCAGTACTTC. Protein: CASSPTNEYQETQYF.

This clonotype was seen only a few times. The genes are TRBV19 and TRBJ2-2; no reliable D call. Germline V gene data show CDR1 as LNHDA and CDR2 as SQIVND (reference sequence). With 2 bases removed from V and 8 bases from J, the gap between germline ends came to 9 bases. The CDR3 length is 13 residues. CDR3 nucleotides: TGTGCCAGTAGTATACAGGTCCGGGGGGAGCTGTTTTTT. Translation: CASSIQVRGELFF.

The table lists this clonotype with many counts. The rearrangement links TRBV4-1 to TRBJ1-2; D perhaps matches TRBD1 (5 bases). Germline CDR1 reads MGHRA; CDR2 reads YSYEKL. The CDR3 is made up of 14 amino acids. V shed 1 base and J shed 5 bases, with 11 bases lying between them. The CDR3 nucleotides are TGCGCCAGCAGCCAAGCGACAGTGGGGTATGGCTACACCTTC. It translates to CASSQATVGYGYTF.

By share, this clonotype ranks as medium-sized (0.01 to 0.1%). The chain couples TRBV6-5 to TRBJ2-2, with a tentative D call TRBD2 (7 bases). V was clipped by 6 bases and J by 7 bases, with 12 bases between them. Germline V gene sequence: CDR1 MNHEY, CDR2 SVGAGI. The CDR3 spans 13 residues. This CDR3 is CASSQGRGGELFF. The CDR3 region has the DNA TGTGCCAGCAGCCAGGGGAGGGGCGGGGAGCTGTTTTTT.

This clonotype was seen at least ten times. The chain uses TRBV29-1 and TRBJ1-2; no firm D call. Trimming removed 1 base at V and 4 bases at J, with 7 bases between. The length of the CDR3 is 12 residues. Germline lookup yields CDR1 SQVTM and CDR2 ANQGSEA. CDR3: CSVEVGLYGYTF. CDR3 nucleotide sequence: TGCAGCGTTGAAGTCGGCCTCTATGGCTACACCTTC.

The chain combines TRBV4-1 with TRBJ1-5; perhaps TRBD1 as D (6 bases). Germline lookup yields CDR1 MGHRA and CDR2 YSYEKL. CDR3 length: 15 residues. Between the trimmed V and J ends, which lost 1 base and 3 bases, there was a span of 10 bases. CDR3 in amino acids: CASSQVGGVNQPQHF. CDR3 DNA sequence: TGCGCCAGCAGCCAAGTCGGGGGCGTCAATCAGCCCCAGCATTTT.

This clonotype was seen once. The J gene is TRBJ1-1, the V gene TRBV28; D remains unclear. The CDR3 contains 13 residues. Trimming shortened V by 3 bases and J by 6 bases, and 11 bases separated the two germline ends. From germline, CDR1 is MDHEN and CDR2 SYDVKM. CDR3 in DNA: TGTGCCAGCAGTTTGTTAGGGAAAGCTGAAGCTTTCTTT. Amino acid sequence: CASSLLGKAEAFF.

This clonotype was counted many times. CDR3 amino acids: CASSSWTEVNEQYF. For the CDR3, the DNA is TGTGCCAGCAGCTCTTGGACAGAGGTCAACGAGCAGTACTTC. V usage is TRBV7-8 and J usage is TRBJ2-7; D may be TRBD1 (6 bases). From germline, CDR1 is SGHVS and CDR2 FQNEAQ. This CDR3 has 14 residues. Trimming removed 4 bases at V and 5 bases at J, with 15 bases between.

V and J are TRBV10-3 and TRBJ2-7; 10 bases are a match to TRBD2. Germline V gives CDR1 ENHRY, CDR2 SYGVKD. The junction had 7 bases not matched to a gene; V was cut back by 6 bases and J by 2 bases. The CDR3 has 15 residues. Here the CDR3 reads CAIRGGTSETYEQYF. CDR3 DNA: TGTGCCATCAGGGGGGGGACTAGCGAGACCTACGAGCAGTACTTC.

The chain carries TRBV5-1 and TRBJ2-7, with 7 bases identical to TRBD1. The junction had 3 bases not matched to a gene; V was cut back by 4 bases and J by 2 bases. The CDR3 extends over 13 amino acids. Germline V CDR1 and CDR2: SGHRS, YFSETQ. CDR3 in DNA: TGCGCCAGCAGCGGGACAGTTCCCTACGAGCAGTACTTC. Residues: CASSGTVPYEQYF.

The chain uses TRBV23-1 and TRBJ1-5; 7 bases agree with TRBD1. TRBV23-1 is an ORF for which the function is uncertain. The CDR3 is 15 residues long. V was clipped by 2 bases and J by 1 base; unmatched bases: 2. CDR3 in DNA: TGCGCCAGCAGTCAAAAACAGGGGAGCAATCAGCCCCAGCATTTT. Translated: CASSQKQGSNQPQHF.

By sample fraction, this clonotype is medium-sized. The V gene is TRBV6-1, the J gene TRBJ2-3, with D unclear. Trimming shortened V by 3 bases and J by 0 bases, and 19 bases separated the two germline ends. Germline CDR1 MNHNS, CDR2 SASEGT. This CDR3 is 18 amino acids long. The chain's CDR3 is CASSEYLWSAVSTDTQYF. The CDR3 region has the DNA TGTGCCAGCAGTGAGTACCTTTGGAGTGCTGTTAGCACAGATACGCAGTATTTT.

The chain joins TRBV24-1 to TRBJ2-3, with D possibly TRBD2 on 6 matching bases. V was trimmed by 5 bases and J by 3 bases, leaving 11 bases between them. Germline V CDR1 and CDR2: KGHDR, SFDVKD. The CDR3 spans 14 residues. As DNA, the CDR3 is TGTGCCACCAGTGGGGAGGTGATAACAGATACGCAGTATTTT. Protein sequence: CATSGEVITDTQYF.

By frequency in the sample, this clonotype is medium-sized. The rearrangement links TRBV6-1 to TRBJ2-7; tentatively, D is TRBD1 (5 bases). CDR1 MNHNS and CDR2 SASEGT come from the germline V gene. Trimming shortened V by 2 bases and J by 3 bases, and 17 bases separated the two germline ends. This CDR3 has 16 amino acids. The DNA for the CDR3 is TGTGCCAGCAGTGAACTGCTGGACAACCGTTACTACGAGCAGTACTTC. Translation: CASSELLDNRYYEQYF.

This clonotype is classed as medium-sized. V and J are TRBV5-1 and TRBJ2-4; 8 bases line up with TRBD2. The CDR3 consists of 18 residues. From germline, CDR1 is SGHRS and CDR2 YFSETQ. The V and J ends lost 1 base and 0 bases, in that order; junction bases with no gene match: 9. This CDR3 reads CASSLQASGSLAKNIQYF. The CDR3, as DNA: TGCGCCAGCAGCTTGCAGGCCAGCGGGAGCCTAGCCAAAAACATTCAGTACTTC.

The chain links TRBV29-1 to TRBJ2-3, with 7 bases lining up with TRBD1. In germline, CDR1 is SQVTM, CDR2 ANQGSEA. The CDR3 runs to 13 residues. Trimming cost V 3 bases and J 5 bases; bases outside gene matches: 5. The CDR3 loop reads CSVDGQVVDTQYF. CDR3 nucleotides: TGCAGCGTTGACGGACAGGTGGTAGATACGCAGTATTTT.

Worth noting for this clonotype: A read error may explain this, as a much larger clone is one base away. V usage is TRBV6-2 or TRBV6-3 and J usage is TRBJ1-3; D not resolved. CDR3 length: 14 residues. Looked up from germline, CDR1 is MNHEY and CDR2 is SVGEGT. CDR3 sequence (DNA): TGTGCCAGCAGTTACTCGTCGTACGGAAACACCAGATATTTT. This translates into CASSYSSYGNTRYF.

The V call is TRBV5-1, the J call TRBJ1-4; possible D gene TRBD1, 6 bases. The CDR3 has 16 amino acids. CDR1 and CDR2 from the germline V gene are SGHRS and YFSETQ. V lost 3 bases to trimming and J lost 0 bases, with 12 bases between them. The CDR3, as DNA: TGCGCCAGCAGCTACGGGGGGGCGGCAACTAATGAAAAACTGTTTTTT. Translating gives CASSYGGAATNEKLFF.